The TCR beta chain described here comes from a study of blood T cell repertoires in COVID-19. Whole-study context: Spain, Italy and the United States supplied samples that represented acute and convalescent COVID-19. T cells, B-cell-depleted T cells, or PBMCs provided the cDNA or gDNA that served as material.

With 4 bases clipped from V and 5 bases from J, the junction kept 11 bases outside the gene matches. CDR3 length: 15 amino acids. Germline V gene data show CDR1 as LNHDA and CDR2 as SQIVND (reference sequence). Methods used by the authors: Estimation of nucleated cell counts relied on the amplification of reference gene primers. Some clones are missing from TCRdb's copy, which holds only in-frame ones; the method was immunoSEQ multiplex PCR. V, J and clone size are those of that table, while D and trimming were read from the DNA. The table lists some 78,000 clones, around nine tenths of them singletons.

This sequence joins TRBV19 and TRBJ2-7; 7 bases agree with TRBD1. The TCR sequence derives from a man aged 45-65 years with active or convalescent COVID-19. Sequenced input: peripheral blood. As DNA, the CDR3 is TGTGCCAGTAGTAGTTGGGCAGGGGGAACTGACGAGCAGTACTTC. This gives the protein CASSSWAGGTDEQYF.